Here is one TCR beta chain with its context. Its target is unknown. An end of the junction does not agree with germline; a read error may underlie this. The sample comes from a study of beta chain features in type 1 diabetes. Study-level results: Possible PCR preference for shorter templates applied equally to patients and controls. Among type 1 diabetes patients, VDJ junctions had fewer insertions and more deletions. Moderate yet significant TCRB CDR3 shortening was seen in Type 1 diabetes patients in all four CD4+ subsets.

The study reverse transcribed the entire isolated RNA, so it sequenced expressed TCRB transcripts. Sequencing of naive, central memory and regulatory T cell samples gave an average of around 3.8 million reads. Here immunoSEQ multiplex PCR was the method, and the copy in TCRdb shows in-frame clones only, minus some. The sample holds more than 300,000 clones, over 9% seen once. Central memory, naive, regulatory and stem cell-like memory CD4+ cells were sorted by CD45RO/CCR7/CD25/CD127/CD95/CD27. CDR1 and CDR2 from the germline V gene are MGHRA and YSYEKL. There are 18 residues in the CDR3. The TCR originated in a man aged 30-40 years with type 1 diabetes. The chain joins TRBV4-1 to TRBJ2-3; 8 positions agree with TRBD2. Sequencing was carried out using central memory CD4+ T cells from blood. DNA for the CDR3: TGCGTCAGCAGCCAAGTCCAATCAGGAGCGGGAGCTACAGATACGCAGTATTTT. Residues: CVSSQVQSGAGATDTQYF.